Listed below are T cell receptor beta chains from one sample, sequenced in a study of T-cell reconstitution after alpha-beta-depleted transplantation in children. TCRdb independently ran MiXCR on the PCR reads; one entry per CDR3 protein. There are 250,000 to 400,000 distinct CDR3 sequences in the sample; approximately 23% occur only once, and roughly 9.8% lies in the top ten. This sample comprised PBMCs, mostly from graft donor cells, obtained 180 days after TCRalphabeta/CD19-depleted stem cell transplant. Receptor source: a male patient under 18 who had a stem cell transplant for acute lymphoblastic leukemia, so the T cells may come from the graft donor. Each CDR3 is given with its conserved first and last residue.

TRBJ1-1	TRBV20-1	18	CSARGSGTGSMVNTEAFF
TRBJ2-4	TRBV27	15	CASSTSGLLKNIQYF
TRBJ1-5	TRBV4-1	16	CASSQEGGAGDQPQHF
TRBJ2-7	TRBV20-1	16	CSARVFRVTSIYEQYF
TRBJ2-3	TRBV11-3	15	CASSEGMRLRDTQYF
TRBJ2-7	TRBV9	16	CASSVSGGQAAYEQYF
TRBJ2-6	TRBV29-1	15	CSVRKTVSGANVLTF
TRBJ2-7	TRBV27	18	CASSLPGTGIYRTYEQYF
TRBJ2-1	TRBV20-1	14	CSAPSLAGYNEQFF
TRBJ2-3	TRBV6-5	16	CASSYSGSFGTDTQYF
TRBJ2-3	TRBV4-1	18	CASSQDGMGWRDTDTQYF
TRBJ2-7	TRBV25-1	13	CASRGILSYEQYF
TRBJ2-7	TRBV7-6	14	CASSSGTSIYEQYF
TRBJ1-6	TRBV13	16	CASSEDLGGGYSPLHF
TRBJ2-7	TRBV4-1	15	CASSYRLAGGYEQYF
TRBJ2-6	TRBV6-1	16	CASTFRSLNGANVLTF
TRBJ2-3	TRBV7-2	16	CASSWSGSLSTDTQYF
TRBJ2-3	TRBV11-2	17	CASSLDLSSGGEDTQYF
TRBJ2-2	TRBV5-1	16	CASSLPAGGRAGELFF
TRBJ2-3	TRBV7-8	15	CASSLEGGWADTQYF
TRBJ2-1	TRBV10-1	14	CASSAARFYNEQFF
TRBJ2-1	TRBV11-1	15	CASSFGGRSYNEQFF
TRBJ2-7	TRBV20-1	14	CSATSSGRTYEQYF
TRBJ1-2	TRBV7-3	13	CASSLTRGGGYTF
TRBJ2-7	TRBV10-3	14	CAISEGLETYEQYF
TRBJ2-7	TRBV20-1	18	CSARESGTGVRLFYEQYF
TRBJ1-1	TRBV9	15	CASRYGEGWDTEAFF
TRBJ2-7	TRBV14	13	CASSHASSYEQYF
TRBJ2-7	TRBV27	13	CASSLLAGYEQYF
TRBJ2-7	TRBV20-1	14	CSARDPRPPYEQYF
TRBJ1-6	TRBV20-1	17	CSASPSRGNAYNSPLHF
TRBJ2-2	TRBV27	19	CASSFPPRGLAGVTGELFF
TRBJ2-7	TRBV18	16	CASSPQLAGGLHEQYF
TRBJ2-7	TRBV15	14	CATRSSGRSYEQYF
TRBJ2-7	TRBV28	15	CASSLGLGPSYEQYF
TRBJ2-5	TRBV27	16	CASSLITGRVTETQYF
TRBJ2-1	TRBV20-1	14	CSAPGLAGYNEQFF
TRBJ1-1	TRBV10-3	12	CAISTRAAEAFF
TRBJ2-1	TRBV20-1	17	CSARGGTSGRYINEQFF
TRBJ1-1	TRBV7-9	14	CASSLGSGNTEAFF
TRBJ2-2	TRBV12-3/TRBV12-4	15	CASSSVPGNTGELFF
TRBJ2-5	TRBV20-1	12	CSASTHLETQYF
TRBJ1-5	TRBV4-2	18	CASSQFLTGQGPNQPQHF
TRBJ1-1	TRBV7-3	16	CASSLTWGSLNTEAFF
TRBJ2-1	TRBV5-1	14	CASSAREGVGEQFF
TRBJ2-7	TRBV5-6	15	CASSYPTQISYEQYF
TRBJ1-3	TRBV5-5	15	CASSLSTVLGNTIYF
TRBJ1-3	TRBV9	15	CASSVRGSRRNTIYF
TRBJ2-3	TRBV12-3/TRBV12-4	15	CASRGQGKKADTQYF